These T cell receptor beta chains were read from a single sample in a study of blood T cell repertoires in COVID-19. Repertoires were generated with immunoSEQ multiplex PCR, while TCRdb's copy carries only in-frame clones and drops some. In the table there are 100,000 to 150,000 clones, almost 70% of which are singletons. What was sequenced was peripheral blood. The receptor source for this set is a woman in her seventies with acute or convalescent COVID-19. Each CDR3 is given with its conserved first and last residue. The D gene is left open where the match is weak. Expanded clones get a size class; other rows say once, few or many, or leave the size out.

J,V,size,D,CDR3,DNA
TRBJ2-2,TRBV5-6,.,TRBD2,CASSWGLAGTGELFF,TGTGCCAGCAGCTGGGGACTAGCGGGGACCGGGGAGCTGTTTTTT
TRBJ1-1,TRBV19,.,.,CASSIQRGGAFF,TGTGCCAGTAGTATTCAGCGGGGGGGAGCTTTCTTT
TRBJ2-5,TRBV5-1,.,.,CASSPPGETQYF,TGCGCCAGCAGCCCACCCGGGGAGACCCAGTACTTC
TRBJ1-2,TRBV19,once,.,CASSIRELTNGYTF,TGTGCCAGTAGTATACGGGAACTAACTAATGGCTACACCTTC
TRBJ1-3,TRBV6-6,.,.,CASSSQDSGNTIYF,TGTGCCAGCAGTTCACAGGACTCTGGAAACACCATATATTTT
TRBJ2-1,TRBV6-4,.,TRBD2,CASHRSGRRYNEQFF,TGTGCCAGCCATAGAAGCGGGAGGAGGTACAATGAGCAGTTCTTC
TRBJ1-4,TRBV3-1/TRBV3-2,once,.,CASSQDRSATNEKLFF,TGTGCCAGCAGCCAAGATAGATCGGCAACTAATGAAAAACTGTTTTTT
TRBJ2-5,TRBV30,.,TRBD2,CAWSRGLAETQYF,TGTGCCTGGAGTCGTGGACTAGCGGAGACCCAGTACTTC
TRBJ2-5,TRBV24-1,.,TRBD1,CATSAGGDIETQYF,TGTGCCACCAGTGCAGGGGGCGATATCGAGACCCAGTACTTC
TRBJ1-6,TRBV7-9,once,.,CASSLEQNSPLHF,TGTGCCAGCAGCTTAGAACAAAATTCACCCCTCCACTTT
TRBJ2-1,TRBV5-1,.,.,CASSFGGQNGYEQFF,TGCGCCAGCAGCTTCGGTGGACAAAATGGGTATGAGCAGTTCTTC
TRBJ1-6,TRBV5-5,.,.,CASSLRHPDSPLHF,TGTGCCAGCAGCTTGCGACACCCCGATTCACCCCTCCACTTT
TRBJ1-3,TRBV29-1,many,.,CSVEPSDRTGNTIYF,TGCAGCGTTGAACCTTCGGACAGAACTGGAAACACCATATATTTT
TRBJ1-4,TRBV18,few,.,CASSDYGTSNEKLFF,TGTGCCAGCTCAGACTACGGGACATCGAATGAAAAACTGTTTTTT
TRBJ2-2,TRBV6-5,once,.,CASVLARGTGELFF,TGTGCCAGCGTACTAGCCCGGGGGACCGGGGAGCTGTTTTTT
TRBJ1-4,TRBV6-5,.,.,CASSYSLRGGGEKLFF,TGTGCCAGCAGTTACTCTTTGCGGGGGGGCGGTGAAAAACTGTTTTTT